The source of this T cell receptor (beta chain) is a study of shared clonotypes between healthy human individuals (dated by TCRdb to 2018 to 2020). Regarding the study in general: A few men and two women, aged 18 to 49 years, made up the cohort. For each donor, CD4 naive and CD4 memory were each run on three plates, CD8 naive on two plates, and CD8 memory on one plate. To estimate repertoire size and how much clonotype sharing occurs between individuals, the study deeply sequenced the blood TCR repertoires of five healthy adults. Libraries were prepared and TCR repertoires were sequenced by different laboratories using diverse techniques, in order to increase sequencing depth and limit assay-specific biases. Each donor's leukapheresis produced roughly between about 0.85 and 10 billion PBMCs.

Healthy HIV-negative adults with no recently reported acute infections or vaccinations were included as donors. Every donor was a Caucasian adult living in Nashville, Tennessee, USA. Magnetic negative selection was used to enrich CD4+ T cells, after which naive cells were positively selected on CD45RA and the negative fraction became the memory subset. Blood was obtained by leukapheresis, after which PBMCs were separated by Ficoll-Histopaque density gradient centrifugation and cryopreserved in liquid nitrogen vapor phase. Purity and quantity of every magnetically sorted T cell population were checked by analytical flow cytometry. Genomic DNA was isolated from each sorted fraction and quantified by UV absorbance on a Nanodrop 2000c. Using the deep immunoSEQ assay, multiplex PCR amplified TCR CDR3 regions from genomic DNA. Genomic DNA extracted from each cell subset was distributed evenly over all wells of several immunoSEQ 96-well plates, and each plate served as one replicate. Each replicate PCR for sorted subsets received around 0.2 ug genomic DNA, equal to some 32,000 T cell genomes. Purified libraries were measured with a Qubit 3.0 fluorometer, size-checked on a Bioanalyzer 2100, and measured again with the KAPA Library Quantification kit. Each immunoSEQ 96-well plate was sequenced on its own single-read 150-cycle Illumina NextSeq 550 flow cell. The study's own analysis went as follows. Because only junctional sequences without quality scores were contained in the immunoSEQ output, filtering matching that applied to full-length reads could not be performed. To assign V/J genes and CDR3, sequences were annotated using PyIR, a Python wrapper for IgBLAST v1.9, with IMGT germline references. Reads with weak V/J assignments (E-value above 1e-6), missing CDR3, stop codons, out-of-frame junctions, or ambiguous translated residues were removed. V3J clonotypes were defined as sequences sharing an identical inferred V gene, J gene, and CDR3 amino acid sequence. To compute the percentage overlap between repertoires, the number of shared unique clonotypes was divided by the size of the smaller repertoire. Richness of each repertoire was evaluated using RTK rarefaction, the Chao1 estimator, and Recon v2.1 estimates of unobserved clonotypes. For all TCRbeta clonotypes obtained by the gDNA method from a few donors, generation probabilities were computed with OLGA. The table comes from immuneACCESS by way of TCRdb, which keeps in-frame sequences with V and J called. Part of the clones is missing from these tables; in studies checked, under half for an unresolved V gene and the rest for unknown reasons. The DNA was the basis for D and trimming; V, J and clone size are from that table. The sample has about 960,000 clones on record, roughly 72% of them singletons. The ten biggest clones cover roughly 1.5% of the sample.

A note on this clone: Its specific antigen is unknown. Qualities for individual bases were not recorded, and no much larger clone is one base off.

The study at large found these results: Clonotypes shared by all four sorted-subset donors showed higher generation probabilities than non-shared clonotypes. Only blood was sampled, and tissue TCR repertoires likely differ from those in blood. Incomplete sequencing was indicated by rarefaction of sorted-subset datasets, despite the large sequencing depth. Sharing across four donors was observed for about 5% of naive CD4, around 3.5% of naive CD8, over 2% of memory CD4, and around 0.4% of memory CD8 clonotypes. The small number of donors limited the genetic and exposure-history diversity represented. Based on pairwise subsampling, the degree of clonotype sharing among donors was expected to be affected by sequencing depth. Naive subsets generally had larger estimated clonotype richness than memory subsets.

Material for sequencing was memory CD4+ T cells sorted from blood. What this sample's cell subset or site label stands for: CD45RA-negative fraction. The clonotype comes from a man between 18 and 29 years old in good health.

This receptor has the CDR3 CASSEYKAWDGYTF. The sequence in DNA is TGTGCCAGCAGTGAATACAAGGCTTGGGATGGCTACACCTTC. Here the chain combines TRBV2 and TRBJ1-2; no D segment can be confidently identified. V and J are truncated by 2 bases and 6 bases respectively, leaving an intervening sequence of 13 bases. The germline V gene gives CDR1 as SNHLY and CDR2 as FYNNEI. Counted from cysteine to phenylalanine, this CDR3 has 14 amino acids. Only the CDR3 region is kept as DNA, spanning 42 bases read in frame from base 1.